This entry is about one TCR beta chain. Its antigen is undetermined. This sample is drawn from a study of blood T cells in healthy people across ages. About the research overall: When template switching was applied, about one barcoded beta molecule was captured per two T cells. Whole-study findings and limits: Samples with more naive T cells showed higher observed beta diversity.

The second PCR ran about 6 to 11 cycles with a sample-barcoded 5' primer and J-beta primers. TCRdb re-called the 5' RACE reads with MiXCR, one entry per CDR3 protein. The sample carries approximately 800,000 distinct CDR3 sequences, less than 70% recorded once. CDR3 length: 13 amino acids. Looked up from germline, CDR1 is DFQATT and CDR2 is SNEGSKA (reference sequence). V and J are TRBV20-1 and TRBJ2-5, with a weak D call TRBD1 (6 bases). The J call is doubtful: the DNA matches TRBJ2-7 better. What was sequenced was blood. The origin of this receptor is an older man in good health. For the CDR3, the DNA is TGCAGTGCTAGAAGGGGGTTCCTCTACGAGCAGTACTTC. It yields the protein CSARRGFLYEQYF.